This T cell receptor beta chain is drawn from a study of quantifying T cell responses using KT2 cells. Study as a whole: cDNA was made from DNase-treated RNA using alpha and beta constant primers.

Per germline, CDR1 SGHNT and CDR2 YENEEA. V gave up 7 bases and J gave up 5 bases; unmatched junction bases: 10. CDR3 size: 15 residues. A single-stranded UMI oligo with SP2 sequence was ligated to cDNA 3' ends. The first PCR ran three to four cycles with an equimolar RC1.1 and RC1.2 beta primer mix. MiXCR was run by TCRdb on the UMI-ligation and nested PCR reads, yielding one entry per CDR3 protein. Seen here are 40,000 to 60,000 distinct CDR3 sequences, 11% observed once, and the top ten hold under 11%. Points on this clonotype: The antigen is unknown.

Known numbers of the T cell clone KT2 were added to PBMC. Study conclusions and caveats: Very high KT2 spike-in numbers caused saturation in KT2 sequence detection.

Sequencing input: PBMCs spiked with cells of the T cell clone KT2. The gene calls are TRBV11-3 and TRBJ2-1; TRBD2 matches at 8 bases. The receptor was isolated from a human donor. Written as DNA, the CDR3 is TGTGCCAGCATCCAAGGGCGGGAGGCCCACAATGAGCAGTTCTTC. Translation gives CASIQGREAHNEQFF.